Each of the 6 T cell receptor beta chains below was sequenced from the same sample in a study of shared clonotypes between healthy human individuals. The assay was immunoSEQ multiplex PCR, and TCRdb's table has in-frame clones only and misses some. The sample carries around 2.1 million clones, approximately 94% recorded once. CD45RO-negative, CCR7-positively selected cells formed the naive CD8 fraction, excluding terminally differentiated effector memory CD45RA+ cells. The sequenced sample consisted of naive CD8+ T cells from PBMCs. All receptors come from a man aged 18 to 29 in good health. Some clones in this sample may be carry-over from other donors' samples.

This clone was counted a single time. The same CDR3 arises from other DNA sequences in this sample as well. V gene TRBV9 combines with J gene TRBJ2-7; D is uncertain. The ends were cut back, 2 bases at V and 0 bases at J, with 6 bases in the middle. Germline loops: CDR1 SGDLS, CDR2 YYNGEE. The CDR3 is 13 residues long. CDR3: CASSVGSSYEQYF. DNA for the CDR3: TGTGCCAGCAGCGTCGGTTCCTCCTACGAGCAGTACTTC.

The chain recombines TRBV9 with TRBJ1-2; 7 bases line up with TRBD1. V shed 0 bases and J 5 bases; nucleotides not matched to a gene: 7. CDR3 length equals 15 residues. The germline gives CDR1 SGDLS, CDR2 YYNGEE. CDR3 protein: CASSVALGTVYGYTF. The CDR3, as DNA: TGTGCCAGCAGCGTAGCTCTGGGGACAGTATATGGCTACACCTTC.

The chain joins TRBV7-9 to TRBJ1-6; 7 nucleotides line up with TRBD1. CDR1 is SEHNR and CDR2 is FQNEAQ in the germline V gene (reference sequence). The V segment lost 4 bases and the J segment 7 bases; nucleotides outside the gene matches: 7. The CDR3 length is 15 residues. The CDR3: CASSSRDRSNSPLHF. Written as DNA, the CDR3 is TGTGCCAGCAGCTCACGGGACAGATCGAATTCACCCCTCCACTTT.

The CDR3 nucleotides are TGTGCCAGCAGTTTATTAGGGACAGGGGGCTCTCAGCCCCAGCATTTT. Protein: CASSLLGTGGSQPQHF. J is TRBJ1-5 and V is TRBV28; 12 nucleotides match TRBD1. From germline, CDR1 is MDHEN and CDR2 SYDVKM. The CDR3 is 16 amino acids. Germline trimming cut 1 base from V and 6 bases from J; bases unmatched to any gene: 4.

The CDR3 loop is CAWSVGQVSSYEQYF. DNA of the CDR3: TGTGCCTGGAGTGTTGGGCAGGTTAGCTCCTACGAGCAGTACTTC. V gene TRBV30 combines with J gene TRBJ2-7; no reliable D call. CDR3 size: 15 residues. Trimming cost V 0 bases and J 0 bases, with 12 bases left between them. CDR1 and CDR2 from the germline V gene are GTSNPN and SVGIG (reference sequence).

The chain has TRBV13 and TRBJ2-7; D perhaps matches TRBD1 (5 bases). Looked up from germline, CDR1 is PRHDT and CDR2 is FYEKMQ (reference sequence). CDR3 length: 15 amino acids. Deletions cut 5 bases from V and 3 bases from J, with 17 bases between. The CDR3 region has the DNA TGTGCCAGCAGCGGCGGCGACAGTAGAGTCTACGAGCAGTACTTC. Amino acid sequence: CASSGGDSRVYEQYF.